Each of the 23 T cell receptor beta chains below was sequenced from the same sample in a study of tumor-infiltrating lymphocytes in primary liver carcinoma. It was from around 20-30 mg of unsorted bulk tissue that RNA and DNA were co-extracted. From 500 to 600 ng of total RNA, TCR beta-specific cDNA was reverse-transcribed using a constant-region primer. Three nested multiplex PCR rounds, a slightly modified ARM-PCR method, built the TCR beta libraries. Researchers ran the first two PCR rounds for approximately 10 cycles each with TRBV1-TRBV30 forward primers and a C-beta reverse primer. TCRdb analysed the multiplex PCR reads with MiXCR anew, one entry per CDR3 protein. Of more than 60,000 distinct CDR3 sequences listed, roughly 69% are singletons. The sequenced material came from liver tumor tissue from sampling region 4. Described subset: tumor region T4, right-lateral pole. The origin of the receptors is a man between 40 and 49 years old with primary liver carcinoma and hepatitis B virus infection.

A remark on this clonotype: One end of the junction is discordant with germline, which a read error may explain. CDR3 sequence: CVVGNPCGTQYF. Here the CDR3 DNA reads TGCGTCGTCGGGAATCCGTGCGGGACCCAATACTTC. The chain has TRBV10-2 and TRBJ2-5; TRBD2 might be the D (6 bases). Germline loops: CDR1 WSHSY, CDR2 SAAADI. This CDR3 contains 12 residues.

Concerning this clonotype: Mismatch with germline at one junction end may stem from a read error. The genes are TRBV29-1 and TRBJ2-3; D gene uncertain. The CDR3 is 14 amino acids. Looked up from germline, CDR1 is SQVTM and CDR2 is ANQGSEA. CDR3 nucleotide sequence: TGCAGTGCCATTTTGATAAATGGCACAGATGCGCAGTATTTT. Protein sequence: CSAILINGTDAQYF.

In the case of this clonotype: At one end, the junction sequence differs from germline, possibly due to a read error. V usage is TRBV19 and J usage is TRBJ2-7, with 8 bases aligning to TRBD1. The CDR3 extends over 15 amino acids. The germline gives CDR1 LNHDA, CDR2 SQIVND (reference sequence). The DNA for the CDR3 is TGTGCCATTAGTAAGGCGGGACAGGACTGCTACGAGCAGTACTTC. Translated: CAISKAGQDCYEQYF.

Concerning this clonotype itself: Sequence at one end of the junction differs from germline and may be a read error. The chain uses TRBV11-2 and TRBJ2-1; 8 nucleotides match TRBD2. The CDR3 sequence is 17 residues long. The germline CDR1 and CDR2 sequences are SGHAT and FQNNGV. The CDR3: CASILGVSGASFNEQFF. The CDR3 nucleotides read TGTGCCAGCATTTTAGGTGTTAGCGGGGCCTCCTTCAATGAGCAGTTTTTC.

As to this clonotype: At one of its ends the junction is not consistent with the germline gene, which may arise from a read error. V usage is TRBV5-1 and J usage is TRBJ2-6; D may be TRBD1 (7 bases). The CDR3 consists of 18 residues. Germline V gene lookup returns CDR1 SGHRS and CDR2 YFSETQ. Written as DNA, the CDR3 is TGCGCCAGCAGCTTAATGGCAGGGGGGATCTCTGGGGCCAACGTCCCGACTTTC. This gives the protein CASSLMAGGISGANVPTF. Using reference TRBV5-1 and TRBJ2-6 for the parts outside the CDR3, the full variable domain is KAGVTQTPRYLIKTRGQQVTLSCSPISGHRSVSWYQQTPGQGLQFLFEYFSETQRNKGNFPGRFSGRQFSNSRSEMNVSTLELGDSALYLCASSLMAGGISGANVPTFGAGSRLTVL.

Sample share makes this clonotype medium-sized (0.01 to 0.1%). The chain recombines TRBV11-2 with TRBJ2-2; D remains unclear. Germline CDR1 SGHAT, CDR2 FQNNGV. The V end lost 1 base, the J end lost 1 base, and 7 bases lay between the germline ends. CDR3 size: 15 residues. CDR3 sequence (DNA): TGTGCCAGCAGCTTAGTTAAGGGGAACACCGGGGAGCTGTTTTTT. Translated: CASSLVKGNTGELFF.

Comment on this clonotype: This may stem from a read error, because a much larger clone lies one nucleotide away. The genes are TRBV24-1 and TRBJ2-4; D assignment may be TRBD1 or TRBD2 (6 bases each). The DNA end lines up better with TRBJ2-1; the J call may be wrong. The CDR3 consists of 15 residues. The V gene's germline CDR1 is KGHDR and CDR2 SFDVKD. The CDR3 spells CATSDPRGDKNIQFF. The CDR3 DNA sequence: TGTGCCACCAGTGACCCTAGGGGGGACAAAAACATTCAGTTCTTC.

As to this clonotype: The missing conserved phenylalanine or tryptophan at the end of this CDR3 makes a read error likely. The rearrangement joins TRBV6-6 to TRBJ2-3, with D tentatively TRBD2 (6 bases). Trimming shortened V by 7 bases and J by 9 bases, and 20 bases separated the two germline ends. Germline CDR1 MNHNY, CDR2 SVGAGI (reference sequence). The length of the CDR3 is 14 residues. In nucleotides, the CDR3 is TGTGCCAGCACCGGAGACCCGGGAGTCCACACGCAGTATTCT. It codes for CASTGDPGVHTQYS.

The chain is built from TRBV7-9 and TRBJ2-5; TRBD1 or TRBD2 may be the D gene (5 bases each). Per the germline V gene, CDR1 is SEHNR and CDR2 is FQNEAQ (reference sequence). V shed 5 bases and J shed 4 bases, with 11 bases lying between them. CDR3 length: 13 amino acids. CDR3 coding DNA: TGTGCCAGCAGCCGAGGGACCGGAGAGACCCAGTACTTC. Residues: CASSRGTGETQYF.

The chain carries TRBV11-2 and TRBJ2-5; no firm D call. Trimming took 7 bases from V and 5 from J, leaving 17 bases between them. Per the germline V gene, CDR1 is SGHAT and CDR2 is FQNNGV. This CDR3 region has 14 residues. CDR3 sequence (DNA): TGTGCCAGCAACATAGAGATGGGCGCCGAGACCCAGTACTTC. Amino acid sequence: CASNIEMGAETQYF. Together with reference TRBV11-2 and TRBJ2-5, the CDR3 gives the full variable domain: EAGVAQSPRYKIIEKRQSVAFWCNPISGHATLYWYQQILGQGPKLLIQFQNNGVVDDSQLPKDRFSAERLKGVDSTLKIQPAKLEDSAVYLCASNIEMGAETQYFGPGTRLLVL.

With respect to this clonotype: In this CDR3 the conserved last residue, phenylalanine or tryptophan, is missing, so a read error is likely. No DNA is shown, since the ends of the CDR3 on it are uncertain; the CDR3 is the one TCRdb lists. The V call is TRBV12-3 or TRBV12-4, the J call TRBJ1-5; TRBD1, the table's D call, was not compared with the DNA. The CDR3 length is 14 residues, termini included. The chain's CDR3 is CASSLGQVDQPRHL.

As concerns this clonotype: The conserved closing phenylalanine or tryptophan is absent in this CDR3, likely reflecting a read error. The J gene is TRBJ2-3, the V gene TRBV7-9; perhaps TRBD2 as D (5 bases). The CDR3 is 12 amino acids. Trimming took off 5 bases at V and 4 bases at J, with 7 bases between the two ends. Germline CDR1 and CDR2: SEHNR and FQNEAQ (reference sequence). The CDR3 is CASSPGADTQYS. CDR3 in DNA: TGTGCCAGCAGCCCCGGGGCAGATACGCAGTATTCT.

For this clonotype: The junction does not match germline at one end; this may be a read error. The rearrangement uses TRBV10-3 and TRBJ2-7; D is unresolved. The germline V gene encodes CDR1 ENHRY and CDR2 SYGVKD. The CDR3 contains 14 residues. CDR3 amino acids: CSISELIGSYEQYF. CDR3 DNA: TGTTCCATCAGTGAGTTGATCGGCTCCTACGAGCAGTACTTC.

This chain uses TRBV6-1 with TRBJ1-5, with no clear D. The DNA end favors TRBJ2-3, so the J call may be wrong. The germline CDR1 and CDR2 sequences are MNHNS and SASEGT. The CDR3 is 15 residues long. Here the CDR3 reads CASSDGTVGYQPQYF. In DNA form, the CDR3 reads TGTGCCAGCAGTGACGGAACAGTGGGGTATCAGCCCCAGTATTTT.

This clonotype was found once. At one end the junction does not follow the germline gene, possibly because of a read error. The chain is built from TRBV7-2 and TRBJ2-2; no firm D call. Germline V gene lookup returns CDR1 SGHTA and CDR2 FQGNSA. The CDR3 is 14 residues long. The CDR3 DNA follows: TGTGCCAGCAGCTTGGCGGTGAACACCGTGGAGCTGTTTTTT. This gives the protein CASSLAVNTVELFF.

As to this clonotype: The conserved final phenylalanine or tryptophan is absent from the CDR3, which likely points to a read error. V and J are TRBV29-1 and TRBJ1-2, with D hard to call. Between the trimmed V and J ends, which lost 7 bases and 4 bases, there was a span of 22 bases. The CDR3 is 15 amino acids. Germline lookup yields CDR1 SQVTM and CDR2 ANQGSEA. DNA of the CDR3: TGCAGCGCTGAGGTTCAAGCGGAAGTTAGCTATGGCTACACCCTC. This translates into CSAEVQAEVSYGYTL.

The rearrangement joins TRBV11-2 to TRBJ1-6, with 8 bases identical to TRBD1. Germline V gene lookup returns CDR1 SGHAT and CDR2 FQNNGV. V lost 2 bases, J lost 10 bases, and 4 bases stayed unmatched. CDR3 length: 14 amino acids. This CDR3 is CASSLQGAASPLHF. In nucleotides, the CDR3 is TGTGCCAGCAGCTTACAGGGGGCGGCCTCACCCCTCCACTTT. The full variable domain, in which reference TRBV11-2 and TRBJ1-6 provide the parts outside the CDR3, is EAGVAQSPRYKIIEKRQSVAFWCNPISGHATLYWYQQILGQGPKLLIQFQNNGVVDDSQLPKDRFSAERLKGVDSTLKIQPAKLEDSAVYLCASSLQGAASPLHFGNGTRLTVT.

Notes on this clonotype: One end of the junction does not line up with germline, which may come from a read error. The V and J genes are TRBV4-1 and TRBJ2-7, with a tentative D call TRBD2 (6 bases). The CDR3 sequence is 16 residues long. CDR1 and CDR2 (germline): MGHRA, YSYEKL. The CDR3 here is CASSLVSTGVVYERYF. The CDR3 DNA follows: TGCGCCAGCAGCTTAGTGAGTACGGGAGTCGTCTACGAGCGGTACTTC.

The chain employs TRBV2 and TRBJ1-1, with 8 bases fitting TRBD1. CDR3 length: 13 amino acids. Losses at the gene ends were 4 bases for V and 6 bases for J; bases not matched to a gene: 4. Germline values: CDR1 SNHLY, CDR2 FYNNEI. Written as DNA, the CDR3 is TGTGCCAGCAGTGTGGACAGGGTGGCTGAAGCTTTCTTT. Its protein product is CASSVDRVAEAFF. Full variable domain (missing parts from reference TRBV2 and TRBJ1-1): EPEVTQTPSHQVTQMGQEVILRCVPISNHLYFYWYRQILGQKVEFLVSFYNNEISEKSEIFDDQFSVERPDGSNFTLKIRSTKLEDSAMYFCASSVDRVAEAFFGQGTRLTVV.

The chain couples TRBV3-1 to TRBJ1-2; perhaps TRBD1 as D (5 bases). Trimming stripped 4 bases from V and 7 bases from J, with 16 bases between. CDR3 size: 14 residues. Germline V lookup: CDR1 LGHDT, CDR2 YNNKEL (reference sequence). DNA for the CDR3: TGTGCCAGCAGCCCAACTGGGCAGGGCGCTGGCTACACCTTC. Its translation is CASSPTGQGAGYTF. Full variable domain (remainder filled in from reference TRBV3-1 and TRBJ1-2): DTAVSQTPKYLVTQMGNDKSIKCEQNLGHDTMYWYKQDSKKFLKIMFSYNNKELIINETVPNRFSPKSPDKAHLNLHINSLELGDSAVYFCASSPTGQGAGYTFGSGTRLTVV.

Remarks on this clonotype: An end of the junction does not agree with germline; a read error may underlie this. The V call is TRBV11-2, the J call TRBJ2-5; tentatively, D is TRBD1 or TRBD2 (5 bases each). This CDR3 has 14 amino acids. Germline V CDR1 and CDR2: SGHAT, FQNNGV. CDR3 sequence: CASSFGCSQGTQYF. CDR3 sequence (DNA): TGTGCCAGCAGCTTCGGGTGCAGCCAAGGGACCCAATACTTC.

Concerning this clonotype itself: This is likely a read error, given that the CDR3 carries no conserved phenylalanine or tryptophan at its end. The V call is TRBV6-1, the J call TRBJ1-1, with D uncertain. The CDR3 is 14 residues long. Germline CDR1 and CDR2: MNHNS and SASEGT. V lost 6 bases and J 4 bases, leaving 15 bases between the germline ends. CDR3 DNA: TGTGCCAGCAGACCCTCCGGACCAGGCACTGAAGCTTTCTCT. It translates to CASRPSGPGTEAFS.

In the case of this clonotype: Possible read error: a much larger clone is one base away. The chain employs TRBV28 and TRBJ1-2; perhaps TRBD1 as D (5 bases). The germline gives CDR1 MDHEN, CDR2 SYDVKM. Trimming left V 7 bases short and J 4 bases short, with 13 bases between. The CDR3 spans 13 residues. The CDR3 here is CASTAGYAYGYTF. CDR3 in DNA: TGTGCCAGCACGGCAGGGTACGCCTATGGCTACACCTTC.